The 21 T cell receptor beta chains below all came from one sample that was sequenced in a study of cytomegalovirus exposure and HLA in healthy donors. This PCR relied on a set of 60 Vbeta primers and 13 Jbeta primers. TCRdb's table, derived via immunoSEQ multiplex PCR, lists solely in-frame clones and lacks some. There are more than 80,000 clones in the sample; roughly 77% occur only once, and about 4% lies in the top ten. Sequencing was done on a sample of PBMCs. All receptors derive from a man aged 55 to 70 in good health and CMV-seronegative.

The chain combines TRBV28 with TRBJ2-5; D call uncertain. V was trimmed by 1 base and J by 2 bases, leaving 8 bases between them. This CDR3 has 14 residues. CDR1 MDHEN and CDR2 SYDVKM come from the germline V gene. The CDR3 nucleotides read TGTGCCAGCAGTTTATATGCCAGACAAGAGACCCAGTACTTC. Translation gives CASSLYARQETQYF.

On this clone: One junction end disagrees with the germline gene, perhaps due to a read error. J is TRBJ2-7 and V is TRBV7-9; perhaps TRBD1 as D (6 bases). The CDR3 loop spans 15 amino acids. The germline V gene encodes CDR1 SEHNR and CDR2 FQNEAQ (reference sequence). The CDR3 is CSSSSRRDITYEQYF. In DNA form, the CDR3 reads TGTTCCAGCAGCTCGCGCCGGGACATCACCTACGAGCAGTACTTC. Together with reference TRBV7-9 and TRBJ2-7, the CDR3 gives the full variable domain: DTGVSQNPRHKITKRGQNVTFRCDPISEHNRLYWYRQTLGQGPEFLTYFQNEAQLEKSRLLSDRFSAERPKGSFSTLEIQRTEQGDSAMYLCSSSSRRDITYEQYFGPGTRLTVT.

The V gene is TRBV6-5, the J gene TRBJ2-7; weak D call: TRBD1 (5 bases). Germline V gene sequence: CDR1 MNHEY, CDR2 SVGAGI. The germline V and J ends were trimmed by 5 bases and 6 bases, with 17 bases remaining between them. The CDR3 extends over 14 amino acids. The CDR3 DNA is TGTGCCAGCAGTGCCCCCCCAGGGATCGGCGAGCAGTACTTC. This codes for CASSAPPGIGEQYF.

The gene calls are TRBV12-5 and TRBJ2-1; D uncertain. Trimming pared 5 bases from V and 6 bases from J, leaving 14 bases between. CDR1 and CDR2 (germline): LGHNT, FRNRAP. The CDR3 spans 14 residues. CDR3 DNA: TGTGCTAGTGGTCCCGGAGACGCACCCAATGAGCAGTTCTTC. Amino acid sequence: CASGPGDAPNEQFF.

This clone was detected only a few times. This sequence joins TRBV5-5 and TRBJ1-2; unclear D gene. The V gene lost 3 bases and the J gene lost 4 bases, with 13 bases spanning the gap. Germline CDR1 reads SGHKS; CDR2 reads YYEKEE (reference sequence). This CDR3 spans 14 amino acids. In DNA form, the CDR3 reads TGTGCCAGCAGCTACCAATCAGGAACCTATGGCTACACCTTC. Amino acids: CASSYQSGTYGYTF. The variable domain in full, completed from reference TRBV5-5 and TRBJ1-2, reads DAGVTQSPTHLIKTRGQQVTLRCSPISGHKSVSWYQQVLGQGPQFIFQYYEKEERGRGNFPDRFSARQFPNYSSELNVNALLLGDSALYLCASSYQSGTYGYTFGSGTRLTVV.

The chain is built from TRBV18 and TRBJ2-1, with a tentative D call TRBD2 (6 bases). The CDR3 is made up of 15 amino acids. Looked up from germline, CDR1 is KGHSH and CDR2 is LQKENI. The V end was cut by 2 bases, the J end by 4 bases, with 12 bases between. The CDR3 spells CASSPEGAGYNEQFF. The CDR3 DNA follows: TGTGCCAGCTCACCAGAGGGTGCGGGGTACAATGAGCAGTTCTTC.

This chain connects TRBV6-1 to TRBJ1-6, with 9 bases lining up with TRBD1. J was trimmed by 8 bases and V by 6 bases; bases with no gene match: 8. The CDR3 extends over 15 amino acids. Germline CDR1 MNHNS, CDR2 SASEGT. The CDR3 spells CASSRRDRDDSPLHF. In DNA, the CDR3 is TGTGCCAGCAGCCGCCGGGACAGGGATGATTCACCCCTCCACTTT.

This chain uses TRBV6-6 with TRBJ1-1; tentative D call: TRBD1 (6 bases). The germline CDR1 and CDR2 sequences are MNHNY and SVGAGI (reference sequence). CDR3 length: 15 residues. V was trimmed by 0 bases and J by 6 bases, leaving 14 bases between them. The CDR3 coding sequence is TGTGCCAGCAGTTACTCGAGGTTAACAGGGTCTGAAGCTTTCTTT. It translates to CASSYSRLTGSEAFF.

This clone has just one count. V usage is TRBV19 and J usage is TRBJ2-5, with 7 bases lining up with TRBD1. This CDR3 contains 15 residues. Germline CDR1 LNHDA, CDR2 SQIVND (reference sequence). With 5 bases clipped from V and 5 bases from J, the junction kept 11 bases outside the gene matches. This CDR3 reads CASSQRSTGMETQYF. The CDR3 nucleotides read TGTGCCAGTAGTCAACGTTCGACAGGGATGGAGACCCAGTACTTC. The full variable domain, rest sourced from reference TRBV19 and TRBJ2-5, is DGGITQSPKYLFRKEGQNVTLSCEQNLNHDAMYWYRQDPGQGLRLIYYSQIVNDFQKGDIAEGYSVSREKKESFPLTVTSAQKNPTAFYLCASSQRSTGMETQYFGPGTRLLVL.

J is TRBJ2-1 and V is TRBV5-1, with 7 nucleotides matching TRBD2. The germline CDR1 and CDR2 sequences are SGHRS and YFSETQ. The CDR3 runs to 15 residues. V shed 1 base, J shed 4 bases, and the junction held 5 bases outside the gene matches. CDR3 amino acids: CASSLIPSGYNEQFF. CDR3 DNA sequence: TGCGCCAGCAGCTTGATACCTAGCGGATACAATGAGCAGTTCTTC.

The chain carries TRBV6-5 and TRBJ1-3, with 9 bases fitting TRBD1. The CDR3 consists of 14 residues. The germline V gene encodes CDR1 MNHEY and CDR2 SVGAGI. The V and J ends lost 6 bases and 4 bases, in that order; junction bases with no gene match: 4. CDR3 DNA sequence: TGTGCCAGCAGACAGGGGGCAGTCGGAAACACCATATATTTT. Protein product: CASRQGAVGNTIYF.

The rearrangement links TRBV5-1 to TRBJ2-1; D may be TRBD2 (7 bases). CDR3 size: 16 residues. Germline CDR1 and CDR2: SGHRS and YFSETQ. V dropped 0 bases and J dropped 6 bases, with 16 bases sitting between them. The CDR3 region has the DNA TGCGCCAGCAGCTTGGCTGGGGGGGGGCTCGTCAATGAGCAGTTCTTC. Translated, it gives CASSLAGGGLVNEQFF.

The rearrangement joins TRBV5-1 to TRBJ1-1; D might be TRBD1 (5 bases). With 3 bases removed from V and 5 bases from J, the gap between germline ends came to 14 bases. The CDR3 loop spans 14 amino acids. Per the germline V gene, CDR1 is SGHRS and CDR2 is YFSETQ. The DNA of the CDR3 is TGCGCCAGCAGCTCTCTAATCAGGGATACTGAAGCTTTCTTT. It translates to CASSSLIRDTEAFF.

The V gene is TRBV6-1, the J gene TRBJ2-2; 7 bases line up with TRBD2. J gave up 1 base and V 7 bases, and 3 bases lay outside the gene matches. There are 14 residues in the CDR3. CDR1 and CDR2 (germline): MNHNS, SASEGT. CDR3 in amino acids: CASNGRGNTGELFF. In DNA, the CDR3 is TGTGCCAGCAATGGGAGGGGGAACACCGGGGAGCTGTTTTTT.

The chain links TRBV2 to TRBJ2-5; 9 nucleotides match TRBD2. This CDR3 contains 13 residues. Germline V gene lookup returns CDR1 SNHLY and CDR2 FYNNEI. With 7 bases clipped from V and 2 bases from J, the junction kept 2 bases outside the gene matches. Here the CDR3 reads CASILAGQETQYF. The CDR3 DNA reads TGTGCCAGCATCCTAGCGGGGCAAGAGACCCAGTACTTC.

The chain combines TRBV7-3 with TRBJ2-1; D call uncertain. This CDR3 region has 12 residues. Germline-derived CDR1 and CDR2 are SGHTA and FQGTGA. With 0 bases removed from V and 10 bases from J, the gap between germline ends came to 7 bases. The CDR3 sequence is CASSLTFGEQFF. CDR3 coding DNA: TGTGCCAGCAGCTTAACGTTCGGGGAGCAGTTCTTC.

The gene calls are TRBV11-1 and TRBJ1-1; D gene uncertain. The CDR3 has 14 amino acids. Germline assignment: CDR1 SGHAT and CDR2 FQDESV (reference sequence). V lost 3 bases to trimming and J lost 0 bases, with 8 bases between them. CDR3 sequence reads: CASSLFRLNTEAFF. DNA for the CDR3: TGTGCCAGCAGCTTGTTTCGGTTGAACACTGAAGCTTTCTTT.

This clone was seen once. CDR3 amino acids: CASSPGQPQHF. DNA of the CDR3: TGTGCCAGTAGTCCGGGGCAGCCCCAGCATTTT. V usage is TRBV19 and J usage is TRBJ1-5; no firm D call. Trimming shortened V by 5 bases and J by 7 bases, and 6 bases separated the two germline ends. The CDR3 extends over 11 amino acids. Germline V CDR1 and CDR2: LNHDA, SQIVND (reference sequence).

This chain connects TRBV13 to TRBJ1-3; D possibly corresponds to TRBD1 (5 bases). V was pared by 0 bases and J by 8 bases, with 17 bases between. Germline CDR1 is PRHDT and CDR2 is FYEKMQ (reference sequence). The CDR3 loop spans 16 amino acids. Here the CDR3 reads CASSLGSTGSVHTIYF. DNA for the CDR3: TGTGCCAGCAGCTTAGGCTCTACAGGTTCAGTACACACCATATATTTT.

This chain connects TRBV2 to TRBJ1-5, with D uncertain. The germline V gene has CDR1 SNHLY and CDR2 FYNNEI. Trimming left V 2 bases short and J 2 bases short, with 10 bases between. The CDR3 runs 15 residues. As DNA, the CDR3 is TGTGCCAGCAGTGAATCCGGGAGTGGCAATCAGCCCCAGCATTTT. This codes for CASSESGSGNQPQHF.

This sequence joins TRBV14 and TRBJ2-7, with 7 bases matching TRBD1. The germline gives CDR1 SGHDN, CDR2 FVKESK. The ends lost 0 bases at V and 3 bases at J; junction bases unmatched: 2. The CDR3 is 14 amino acids. The CDR3 bases are TGTGCCAGCAGCCAAGAGGGACAGAGCTACGAGCAGTACTTC. Its translation is CASSQEGQSYEQYF.